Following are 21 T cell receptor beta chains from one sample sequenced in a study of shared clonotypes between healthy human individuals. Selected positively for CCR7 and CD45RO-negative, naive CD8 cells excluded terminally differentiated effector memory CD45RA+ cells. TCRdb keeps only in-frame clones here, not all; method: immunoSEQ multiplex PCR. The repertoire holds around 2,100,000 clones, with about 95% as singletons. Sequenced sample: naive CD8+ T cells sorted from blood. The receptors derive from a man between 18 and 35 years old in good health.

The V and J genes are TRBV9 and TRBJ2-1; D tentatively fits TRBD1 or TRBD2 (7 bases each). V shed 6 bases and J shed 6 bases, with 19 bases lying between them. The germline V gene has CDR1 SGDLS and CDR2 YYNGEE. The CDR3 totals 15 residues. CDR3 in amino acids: CASTQGGGRANEQFF. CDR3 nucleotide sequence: TGTGCCAGCACCCAAGGGGGCGGGAGAGCCAATGAGCAGTTCTTC.

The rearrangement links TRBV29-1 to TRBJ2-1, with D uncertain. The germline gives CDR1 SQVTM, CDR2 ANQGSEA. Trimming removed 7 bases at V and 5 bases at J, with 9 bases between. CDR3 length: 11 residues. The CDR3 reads CSAIHDNEQFF. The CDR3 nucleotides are TGCAGCGCCATACACGACAATGAGCAGTTCTTC.

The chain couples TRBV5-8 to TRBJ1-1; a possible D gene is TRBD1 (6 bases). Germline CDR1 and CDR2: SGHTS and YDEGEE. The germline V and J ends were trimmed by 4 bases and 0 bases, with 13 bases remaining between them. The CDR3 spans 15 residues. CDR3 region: CASSPRDTLNTEAFF. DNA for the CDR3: TGTGCCAGCAGCCCCCGGGACACCCTGAACACTGAAGCTTTCTTT.

Here the CDR3 reads CASSHPSREKLFF. The CDR3 nucleotides read TGTGCCAGCAGCCACCCGAGTCGTGAAAAACTGTTTTTT. The genes are TRBV21-1 and TRBJ1-4. TRBV21-1 is a recognized pseudogene. This CDR3 spans 13 amino acids.

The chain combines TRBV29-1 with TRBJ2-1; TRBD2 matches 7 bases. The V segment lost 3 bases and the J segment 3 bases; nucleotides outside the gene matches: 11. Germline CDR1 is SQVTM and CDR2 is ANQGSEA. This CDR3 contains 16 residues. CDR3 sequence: CSVEYGASGYYNEQFF. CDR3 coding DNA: TGCAGCGTTGAGTATGGGGCTAGCGGATACTACAATGAGCAGTTCTTC.

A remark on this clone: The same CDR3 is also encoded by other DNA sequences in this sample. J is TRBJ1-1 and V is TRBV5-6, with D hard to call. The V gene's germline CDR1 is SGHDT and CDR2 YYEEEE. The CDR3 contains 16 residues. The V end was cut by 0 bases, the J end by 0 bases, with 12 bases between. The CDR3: CASSLVGEGVNTEAFF. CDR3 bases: TGTGCCAGCAGCTTGGTCGGGGAGGGCGTGAACACTGAAGCTTTCTTT.

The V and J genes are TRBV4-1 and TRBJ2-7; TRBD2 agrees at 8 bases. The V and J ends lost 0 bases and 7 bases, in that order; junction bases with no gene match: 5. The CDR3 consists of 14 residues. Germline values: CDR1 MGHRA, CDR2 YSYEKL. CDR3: CASSQDSGTGEQYF. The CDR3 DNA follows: TGCGCCAGCAGCCAAGATAGCGGGACGGGTGAGCAGTACTTC.

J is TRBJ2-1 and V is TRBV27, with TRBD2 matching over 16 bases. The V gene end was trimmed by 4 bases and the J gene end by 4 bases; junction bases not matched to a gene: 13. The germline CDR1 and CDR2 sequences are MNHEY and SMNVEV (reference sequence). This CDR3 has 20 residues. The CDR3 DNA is TGTGCCAGCAGTTCCCTCGGGACTAGCGGGGGGGGCCTTTCATACAATGAGCAGTTCTTC. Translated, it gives CASSSLGTSGGGLSYNEQFF.

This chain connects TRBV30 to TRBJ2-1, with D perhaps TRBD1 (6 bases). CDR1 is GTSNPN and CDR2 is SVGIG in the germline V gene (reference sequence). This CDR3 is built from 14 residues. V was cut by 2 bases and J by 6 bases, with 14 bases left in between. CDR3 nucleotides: TGTGCCTGGAGTTCGGGGACACTTCTCAATGAGCAGTTCTTC. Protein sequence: CAWSSGTLLNEQFF.

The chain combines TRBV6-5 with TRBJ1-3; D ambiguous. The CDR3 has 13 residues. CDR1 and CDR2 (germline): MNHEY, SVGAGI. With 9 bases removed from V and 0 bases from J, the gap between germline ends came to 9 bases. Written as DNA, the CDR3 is TGTGCCAGTACCGGGTCCTCTGGAAACACCATATATTTT. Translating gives CASTGSSGNTIYF.

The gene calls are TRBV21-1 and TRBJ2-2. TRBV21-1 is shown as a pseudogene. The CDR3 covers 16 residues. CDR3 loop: CASSKVGGRNTGELFF. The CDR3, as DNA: TGTGCCAGCAGCAAAGTAGGCGGACGGAACACCGGGGAGCTGTTTTTT.

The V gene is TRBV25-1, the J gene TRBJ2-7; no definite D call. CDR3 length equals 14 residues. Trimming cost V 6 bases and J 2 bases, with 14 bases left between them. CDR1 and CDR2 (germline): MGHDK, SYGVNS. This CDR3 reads CASRLDGEAYEQYF. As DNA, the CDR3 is TGTGCCAGCAGGCTAGACGGAGAAGCCTACGAGCAGTACTTC.

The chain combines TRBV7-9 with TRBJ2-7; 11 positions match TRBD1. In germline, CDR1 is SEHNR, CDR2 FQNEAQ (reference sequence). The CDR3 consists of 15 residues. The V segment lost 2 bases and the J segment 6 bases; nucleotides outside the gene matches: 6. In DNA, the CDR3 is TGTGCCAGCAGCTTAAGGACAGGGGGCATCCGCGAGCAGTACTTC. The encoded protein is CASSLRTGGIREQYF.

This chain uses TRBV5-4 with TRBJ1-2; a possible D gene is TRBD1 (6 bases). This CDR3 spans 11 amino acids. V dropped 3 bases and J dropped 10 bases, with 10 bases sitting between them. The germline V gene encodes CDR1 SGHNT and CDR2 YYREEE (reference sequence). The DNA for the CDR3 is TGTGCCAGCAGCTCTACAGGGTCCTACACCTTC. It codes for CASSSTGSYTF.

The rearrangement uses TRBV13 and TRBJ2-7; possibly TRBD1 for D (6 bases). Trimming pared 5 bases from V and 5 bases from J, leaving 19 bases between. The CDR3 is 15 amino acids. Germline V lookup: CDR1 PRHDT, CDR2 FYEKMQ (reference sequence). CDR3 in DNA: TGTGCCAGCAGCCCCCCCCAGGGGTCCTCAGACGAGCAGTACTTC. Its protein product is CASSPPQGSSDEQYF.

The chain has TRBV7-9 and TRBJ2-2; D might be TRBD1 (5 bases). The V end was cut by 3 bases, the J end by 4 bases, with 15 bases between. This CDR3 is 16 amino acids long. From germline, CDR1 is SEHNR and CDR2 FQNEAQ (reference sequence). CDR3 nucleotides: TGTGCCAGCAGCTTTATCCCCGGACACGGCACCGGGGAGCTGTTTTTT. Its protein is CASSFIPGHGTGELFF.

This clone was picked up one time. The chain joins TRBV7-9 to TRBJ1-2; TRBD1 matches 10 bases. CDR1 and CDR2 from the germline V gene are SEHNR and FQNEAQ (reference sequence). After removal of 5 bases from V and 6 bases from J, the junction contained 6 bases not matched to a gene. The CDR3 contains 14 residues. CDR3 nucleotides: TGTGCCAGCAGCGAGACCGGGACAGGGGATGGCTACACCTTC. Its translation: CASSETGTGDGYTF.

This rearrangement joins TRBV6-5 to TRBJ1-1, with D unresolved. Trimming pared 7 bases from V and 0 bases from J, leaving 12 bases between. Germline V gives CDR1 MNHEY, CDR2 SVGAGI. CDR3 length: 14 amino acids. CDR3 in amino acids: CASTHSAVNTEAFF. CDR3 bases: TGTGCCAGCACCCATTCGGCGGTGAACACTGAAGCTTTCTTT.

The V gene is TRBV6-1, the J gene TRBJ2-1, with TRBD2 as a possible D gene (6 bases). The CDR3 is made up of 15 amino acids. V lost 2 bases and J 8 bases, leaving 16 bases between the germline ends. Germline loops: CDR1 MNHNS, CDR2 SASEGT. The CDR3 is CASSEWDWENDEQFF. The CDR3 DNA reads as TGTGCCAGCAGTGAATGGGACTGGGAAAATGATGAGCAGTTCTTC.

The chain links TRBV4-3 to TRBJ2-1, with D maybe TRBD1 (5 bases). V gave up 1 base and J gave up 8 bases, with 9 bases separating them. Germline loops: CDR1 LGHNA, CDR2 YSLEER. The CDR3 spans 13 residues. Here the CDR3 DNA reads TGCGCCAGCAGCCAAGGGGCGACAGATGAGCAGTTCTTC. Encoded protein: CASSQGATDEQFF.

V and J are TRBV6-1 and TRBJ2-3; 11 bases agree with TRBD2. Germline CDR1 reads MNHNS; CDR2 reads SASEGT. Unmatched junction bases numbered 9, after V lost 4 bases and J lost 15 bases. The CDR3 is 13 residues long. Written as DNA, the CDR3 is TGTGCCAGCAGTGCCCAACTAGCGGGAGCGGGATATTTT. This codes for CASSAQLAGAGYF.